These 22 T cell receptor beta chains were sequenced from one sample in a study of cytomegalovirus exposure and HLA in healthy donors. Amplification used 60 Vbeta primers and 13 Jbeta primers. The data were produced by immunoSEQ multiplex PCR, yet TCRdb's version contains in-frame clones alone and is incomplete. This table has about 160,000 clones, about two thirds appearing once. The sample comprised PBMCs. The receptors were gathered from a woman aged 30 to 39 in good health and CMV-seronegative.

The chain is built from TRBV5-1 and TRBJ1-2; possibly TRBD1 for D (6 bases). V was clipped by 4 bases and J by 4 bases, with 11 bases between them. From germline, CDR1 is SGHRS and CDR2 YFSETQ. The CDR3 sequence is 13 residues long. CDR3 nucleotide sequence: TGCGCCAGCAGCACCACAGGGATCTATGGCTACACCTTC. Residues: CASSTTGIYGYTF.

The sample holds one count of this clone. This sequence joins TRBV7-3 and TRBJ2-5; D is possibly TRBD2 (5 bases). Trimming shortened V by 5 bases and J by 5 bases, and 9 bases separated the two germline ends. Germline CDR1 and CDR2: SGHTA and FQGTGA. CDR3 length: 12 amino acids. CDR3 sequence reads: CASSQTGETQYF. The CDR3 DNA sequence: TGTGCCAGCAGCCAGACGGGGGAGACCCAGTACTTC.

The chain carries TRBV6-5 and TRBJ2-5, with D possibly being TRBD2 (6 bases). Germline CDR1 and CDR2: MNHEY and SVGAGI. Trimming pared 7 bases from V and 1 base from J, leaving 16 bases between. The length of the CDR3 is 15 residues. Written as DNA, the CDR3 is TGTGCCAGCATGGTTCGGGGGACGACCCAAGAGACCCAGTACTTC. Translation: CASMVRGTTQETQYF.

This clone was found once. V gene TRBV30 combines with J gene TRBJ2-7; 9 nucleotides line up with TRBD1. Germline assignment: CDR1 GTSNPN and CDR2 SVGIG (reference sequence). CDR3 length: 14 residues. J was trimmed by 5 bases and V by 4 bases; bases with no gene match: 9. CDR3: CAWKTGTGNDEQYF. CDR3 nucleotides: TGTGCCTGGAAGACCGGGACAGGGAATGACGAGCAGTACTTC.

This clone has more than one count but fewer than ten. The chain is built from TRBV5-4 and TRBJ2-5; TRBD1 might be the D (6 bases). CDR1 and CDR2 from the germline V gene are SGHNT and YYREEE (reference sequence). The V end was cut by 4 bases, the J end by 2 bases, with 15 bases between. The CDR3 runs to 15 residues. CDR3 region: CASSQKTGPQETQYF. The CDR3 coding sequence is TGTGCCAGCAGCCAAAAGACAGGTCCACAAGAGACCCAGTACTTC.

This chain's CDR3 is CASPTGLGYTF. CDR3 nucleotide sequence: TGTGCCAGCCCCACAGGGTTAGGCTACACCTTC. The genes are TRBV14 and TRBJ1-2, with D possibly TRBD1 on 6 matching bases. The V end lost 8 bases, the J end lost 8 bases, and 12 bases lay between the germline ends. CDR1 is SGHDN, CDR2 FVKESK, per germline. This CDR3 comprises 11 residues.

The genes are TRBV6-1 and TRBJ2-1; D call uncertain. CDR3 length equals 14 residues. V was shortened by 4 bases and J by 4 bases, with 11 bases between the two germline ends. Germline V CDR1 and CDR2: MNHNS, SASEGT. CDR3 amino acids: CASSGLVGYNEQFF. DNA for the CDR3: TGTGCCAGCAGTGGACTGGTGGGTTACAATGAGCAGTTCTTC.

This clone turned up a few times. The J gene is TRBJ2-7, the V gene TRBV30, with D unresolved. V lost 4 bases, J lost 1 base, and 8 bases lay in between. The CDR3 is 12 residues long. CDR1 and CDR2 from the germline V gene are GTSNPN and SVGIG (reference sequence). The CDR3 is CAWTLTSYEQYF. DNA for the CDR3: TGTGCCTGGACCCTGACATCCTACGAGCAGTACTTC.

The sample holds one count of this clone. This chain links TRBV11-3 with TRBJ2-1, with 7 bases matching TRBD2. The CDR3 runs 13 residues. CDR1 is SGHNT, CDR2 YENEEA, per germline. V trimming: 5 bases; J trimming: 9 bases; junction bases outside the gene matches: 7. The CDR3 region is CASSPGGFPEQFF. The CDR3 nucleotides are TGTGCCAGCAGCCCCGGGGGGTTTCCTGAGCAGTTCTTC.

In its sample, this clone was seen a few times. CDR3 bases: TGTGCCAGCAGCCAGGGAACAGGGGGAGGTAATGAAAAACTGTTTTTT. It specifies CASSQGTGGGNEKLFF. V and J are TRBV4-2 and TRBJ1-4; TRBD1 matches 8 bases. V lost 3 bases, J lost 4 bases, and 7 bases stayed unmatched. Per germline, CDR1 LGHNA and CDR2 YNFKEQ. The CDR3 has 16 residues.

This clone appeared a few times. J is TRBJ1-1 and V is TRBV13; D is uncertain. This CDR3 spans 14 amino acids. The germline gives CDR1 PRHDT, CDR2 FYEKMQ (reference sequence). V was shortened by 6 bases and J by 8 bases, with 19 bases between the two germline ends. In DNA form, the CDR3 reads TGTGCCAGCAGGCCTTATGGTCAGTCAGTAGAAGCTTTCTTT. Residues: CASRPYGQSVEAFF.

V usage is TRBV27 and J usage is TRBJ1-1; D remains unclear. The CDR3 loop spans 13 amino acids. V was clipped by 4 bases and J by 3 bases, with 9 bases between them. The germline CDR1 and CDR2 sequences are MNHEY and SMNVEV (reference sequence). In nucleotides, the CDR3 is TGTGCCAGCAGTTCCATAGAAGACACTGAAGCTTTCTTT. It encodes CASSSIEDTEAFF.

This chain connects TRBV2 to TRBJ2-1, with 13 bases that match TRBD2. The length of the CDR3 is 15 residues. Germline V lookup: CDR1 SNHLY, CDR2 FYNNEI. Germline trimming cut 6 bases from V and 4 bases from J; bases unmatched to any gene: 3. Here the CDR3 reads CASRGLAGKYNEQFF. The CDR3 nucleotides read TGTGCCAGCAGGGGACTAGCGGGGAAATACAATGAGCAGTTCTTC.

CDR3 protein: CASSLSLSEADEQFF. The DNA of the CDR3 is TGTGCCAGCAGTTTAAGCTTGAGCGAAGCGGATGAGCAGTTCTTC. The chain couples TRBV27 to TRBJ2-1, with D perhaps matching TRBD2 (5 bases). V lost 2 bases and J lost 8, with 16 bases in between. Germline-derived CDR1 and CDR2 are MNHEY and SMNVEV (reference sequence). The CDR3 spans 15 residues.

The CDR3 bases are TGCGCCAGCAGGGCTACGGGGCAGGGGTTCACCGGGGAGCTGTTTTTT. Translated: CASRATGQGFTGELFF. The rearrangement joins TRBV5-1 to TRBJ2-2; TRBD1 might be the D (6 bases). Deletions cut 5 bases from V and 4 bases from J, with 18 bases between. The CDR3 sequence is 16 residues long. The V gene's germline CDR1 is SGHRS and CDR2 YFSETQ.

The CDR3 is CASSLATGGGFGYTF. In nucleotides, the CDR3 is TGCGCCAGCAGCTTGGCGACAGGGGGCGGGTTTGGCTACACCTTC. The V and J genes are TRBV5-1 and TRBJ1-2; 10 bases align to TRBD1. J lost 7 bases, V lost 0 bases, and 6 bases had no gene match. This CDR3 is built from 15 residues. The V gene's germline CDR1 is SGHRS and CDR2 YFSETQ. The variable domain in full, completed from reference TRBV5-1 and TRBJ1-2, reads KAGVTQTPRYLIKTRGQQVTLSCSPISGHRSVSWYQQTPGQGLQFLFEYFSETQRNKGNFPGRFSGRQFSNSRSEMNVSTLELGDSALYLCASSLATGGGFGYTFGSGTRLTVV.

The CDR3 loop reads CASSEHQLSKAAYEQYF. DNA of the CDR3: TGTGCCAGCAGTGAGCATCAATTGAGTAAAGCCGCCTACGAGCAGTACTTC. V usage is TRBV2 and J usage is TRBJ2-7; no clear D. Germline V gene data show CDR1 as SNHLY and CDR2 as FYNNEI. V shed 3 bases and J shed 2 bases, with 20 bases lying between them. The CDR3 has 17 residues.

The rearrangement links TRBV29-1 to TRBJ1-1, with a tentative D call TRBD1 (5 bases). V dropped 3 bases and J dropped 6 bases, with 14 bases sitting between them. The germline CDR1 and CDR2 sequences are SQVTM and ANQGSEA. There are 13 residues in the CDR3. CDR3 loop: CSVDVAGIAEAFF. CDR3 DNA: TGCAGCGTTGACGTGGCAGGGATCGCTGAAGCTTTCTTT.

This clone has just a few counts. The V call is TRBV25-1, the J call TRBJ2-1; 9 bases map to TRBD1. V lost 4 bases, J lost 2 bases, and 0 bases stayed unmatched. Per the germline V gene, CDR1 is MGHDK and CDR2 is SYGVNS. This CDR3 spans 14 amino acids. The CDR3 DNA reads TGTGCCAGCAGTGGGGACAGGGCCTACAATGAGCAGTTCTTC. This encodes CASSGDRAYNEQFF.

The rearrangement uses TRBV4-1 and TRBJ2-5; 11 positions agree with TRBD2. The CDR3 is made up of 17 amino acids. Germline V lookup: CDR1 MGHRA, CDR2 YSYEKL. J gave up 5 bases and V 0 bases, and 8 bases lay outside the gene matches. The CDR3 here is CASSQDQLAGGGETQYF. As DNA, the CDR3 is TGCGCCAGCAGCCAAGATCAGCTAGCGGGGGGTGGTGAGACCCAGTACTTC.

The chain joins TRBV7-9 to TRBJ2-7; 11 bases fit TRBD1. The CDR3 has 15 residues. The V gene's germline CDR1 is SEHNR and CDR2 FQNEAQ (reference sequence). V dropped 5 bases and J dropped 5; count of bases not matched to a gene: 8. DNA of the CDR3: TGTGCCAGCAGCCCCACCGGGACAGGGGGACACGAGCAGTACTTC. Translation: CASSPTGTGGHEQYF.

The CDR3 region is CASSRGQTSGTDTQYF. The CDR3 coding sequence is TGTGCCAGCAGCCGAGGCCAGACTAGCGGCACAGATACGCAGTATTTT. This chain links TRBV14 with TRBJ2-3; 8 nucleotides line up with TRBD2. The CDR3 length is 16 residues. The V segment lost 4 bases and the J segment 1 base; nucleotides outside the gene matches: 7. CDR1 is SGHDN, CDR2 FVKESK, per germline.